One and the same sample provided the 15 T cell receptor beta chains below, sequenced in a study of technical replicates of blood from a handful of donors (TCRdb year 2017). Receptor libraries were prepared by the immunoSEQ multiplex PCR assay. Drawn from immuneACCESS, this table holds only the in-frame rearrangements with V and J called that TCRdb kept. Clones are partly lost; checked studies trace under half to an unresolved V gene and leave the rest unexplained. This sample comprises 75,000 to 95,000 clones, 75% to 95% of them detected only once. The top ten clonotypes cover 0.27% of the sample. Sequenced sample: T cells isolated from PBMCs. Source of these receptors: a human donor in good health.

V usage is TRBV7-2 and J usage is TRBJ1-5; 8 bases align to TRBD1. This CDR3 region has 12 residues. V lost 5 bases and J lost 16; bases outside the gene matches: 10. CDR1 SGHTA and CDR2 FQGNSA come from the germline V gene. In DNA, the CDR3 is TGTGCCAGCAGCGCCCGGACAGGGTCGATACATTTT. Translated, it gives CASSARTGSIHF.

The CDR3 spells CASGERSSYYYEQYF. For the CDR3, the DNA is TGTGCCAGTGGGGAGAGGTCCAGTTATTACTACGAGCAGTACTTC. The V gene is TRBV19, the J gene TRBJ2-7, with D possibly being TRBD2 (5 bases). V gave up 8 bases and J gave up 3 bases, with 20 bases separating them. CDR1 and CDR2 from the germline V gene are LNHDA and SQIVND (reference sequence). CDR3 size: 15 residues.

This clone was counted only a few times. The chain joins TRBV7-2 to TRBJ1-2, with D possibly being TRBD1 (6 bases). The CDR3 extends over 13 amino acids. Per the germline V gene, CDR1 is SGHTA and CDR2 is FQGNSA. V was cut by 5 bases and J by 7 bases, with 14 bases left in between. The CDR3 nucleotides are TGTGCCAGCAGCCCCGGACAGAATTCTGGCTACACCTTC. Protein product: CASSPGQNSGYTF.

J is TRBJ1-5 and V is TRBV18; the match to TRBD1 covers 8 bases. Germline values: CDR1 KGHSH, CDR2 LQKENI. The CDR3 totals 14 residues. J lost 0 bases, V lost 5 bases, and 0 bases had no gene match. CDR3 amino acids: CASSDRGSNQPQHF. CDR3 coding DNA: TGTGCCAGCTCAGACAGGGGTAGCAATCAGCCCCAGCATTTT.

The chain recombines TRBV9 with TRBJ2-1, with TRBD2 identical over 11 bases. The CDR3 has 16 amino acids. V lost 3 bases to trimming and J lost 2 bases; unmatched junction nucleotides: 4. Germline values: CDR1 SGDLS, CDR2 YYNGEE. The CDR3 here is CASSAIAGGAYNEQFF. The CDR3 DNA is TGTGCCAGCAGCGCAATAGCGGGGGGGGCCTACAATGAGCAGTTCTTC. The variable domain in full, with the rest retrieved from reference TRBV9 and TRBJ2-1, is DSGVTQTPKHLITATGQRVTLRCSPRSGDLSVYWYQQSLDQGLQFLIQYYNGEERAKGNILERFSAQQFPDLHSELNLSSLELGDSALYFCASSAIAGGAYNEQFFGPGTRLTVL.

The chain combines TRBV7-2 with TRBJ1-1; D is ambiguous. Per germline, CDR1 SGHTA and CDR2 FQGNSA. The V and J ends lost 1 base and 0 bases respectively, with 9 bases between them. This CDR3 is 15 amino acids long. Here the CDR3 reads CASSLDPGLNTEAFF. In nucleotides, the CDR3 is TGTGCCAGCAGCTTAGATCCGGGATTGAACACTGAAGCTTTCTTT.

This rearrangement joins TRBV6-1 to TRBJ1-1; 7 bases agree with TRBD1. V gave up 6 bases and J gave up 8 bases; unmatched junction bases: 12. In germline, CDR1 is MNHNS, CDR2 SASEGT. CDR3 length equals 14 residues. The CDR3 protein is CASSESRDRVEAFF. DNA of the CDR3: TGTGCCAGCAGCGAGAGCCGGGACAGAGTCGAAGCTTTCTTT.

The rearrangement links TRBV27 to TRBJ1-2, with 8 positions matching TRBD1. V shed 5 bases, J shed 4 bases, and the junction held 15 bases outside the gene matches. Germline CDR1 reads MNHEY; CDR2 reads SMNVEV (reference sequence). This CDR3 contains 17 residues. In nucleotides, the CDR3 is TGTGCCAGCAGTACTAATCCCGGGGACAGGTATGGCTATGGCTACACCTTC. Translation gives CASSTNPGDRYGYGYTF.

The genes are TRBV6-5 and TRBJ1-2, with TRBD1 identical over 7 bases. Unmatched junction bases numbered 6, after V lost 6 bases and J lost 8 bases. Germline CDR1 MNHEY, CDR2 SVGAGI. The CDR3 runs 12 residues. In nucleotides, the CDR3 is TGTGCCAGCAGACAGACAGGGTCGGGCTACACCTTC. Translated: CASRQTGSGYTF.

The CDR3 here is CASLRQGSGYTF. The CDR3 DNA reads TGTGCCAGCCTCCGACAGGGAAGCGGCTACACCTTC. The chain links TRBV13 to TRBJ1-2; 7 bases fit TRBD1. The V gene end was trimmed by 8 bases and the J gene end by 8 bases; junction bases not matched to a gene: 8. CDR3 length: 12 residues. Looked up from germline, CDR1 is PRHDT and CDR2 is FYEKMQ (reference sequence).

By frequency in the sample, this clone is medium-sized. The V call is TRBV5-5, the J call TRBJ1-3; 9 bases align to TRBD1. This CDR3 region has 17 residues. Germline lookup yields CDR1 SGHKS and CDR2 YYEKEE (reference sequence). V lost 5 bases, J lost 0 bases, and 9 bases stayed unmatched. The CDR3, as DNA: TGTGCCAGCAGACGATCCCCGGGACAGGGCTCTGGAAACACCATATATTTT. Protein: CASRRSPGQGSGNTIYF. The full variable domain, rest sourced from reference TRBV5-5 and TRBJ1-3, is DAGVTQSPTHLIKTRGQQVTLRCSPISGHKSVSWYQQVLGQGPQFIFQYYEKEERGRGNFPDRFSARQFPNYSSELNVNALLLGDSALYLCASRRSPGQGSGNTIYFGEGSWLTVV.

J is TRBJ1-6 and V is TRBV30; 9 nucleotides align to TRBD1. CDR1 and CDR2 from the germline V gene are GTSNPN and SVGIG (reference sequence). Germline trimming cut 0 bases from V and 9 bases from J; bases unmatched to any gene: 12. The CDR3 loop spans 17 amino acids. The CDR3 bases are TGTGCCTGGAGTGTACTCACCGGGACAGGGACTAGTTCACCCCTCCACTTT. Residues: CAWSVLTGTGTSSPLHF.

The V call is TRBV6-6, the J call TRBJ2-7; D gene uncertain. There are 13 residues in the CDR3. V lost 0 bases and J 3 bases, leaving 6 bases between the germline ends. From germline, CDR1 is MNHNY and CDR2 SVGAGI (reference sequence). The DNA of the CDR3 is TGTGCCAGCAGTTACTCGAGTAACTACGAGCAGTACTTC. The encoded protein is CASSYSSNYEQYF.

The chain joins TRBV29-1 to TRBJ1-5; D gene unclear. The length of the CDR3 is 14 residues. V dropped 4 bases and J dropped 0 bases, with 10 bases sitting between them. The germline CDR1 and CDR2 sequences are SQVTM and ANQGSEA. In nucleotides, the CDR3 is TGCAGCGTTGTTACGGGTTATAGCAATCAGCCCCAGCATTTT. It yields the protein CSVVTGYSNQPQHF. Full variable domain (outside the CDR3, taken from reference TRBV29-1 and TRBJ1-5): SAVISQKPSRDICQRGTSLTIQCQVDSQVTMMFWYRQQPGQSLTLIATANQGSEATYESGFVIDKFPISRPNLTFSTLTVSNMSPEDSSIYLCSVVTGYSNQPQHFGDGTRLSIL.

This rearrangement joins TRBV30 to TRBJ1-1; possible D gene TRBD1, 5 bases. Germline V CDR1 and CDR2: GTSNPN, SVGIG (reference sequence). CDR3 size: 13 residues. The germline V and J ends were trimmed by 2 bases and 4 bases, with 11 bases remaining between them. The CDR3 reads CAWSWGTGTEAFF. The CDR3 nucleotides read TGTGCCTGGAGTTGGGGGACTGGCACTGAAGCTTTCTTT. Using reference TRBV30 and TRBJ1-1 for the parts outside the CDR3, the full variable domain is SQTIHQWPATLVQPVGSPLSLECTVEGTSNPNLYWYRQAAGRGLQLLFYSVGIGQISSEVPQNLSASRPQDRQFILSSKKLLLSDSGFYLCAWSWGTGTEAFFGQGTRLTVV.